This T cell receptor (beta chain) was sequenced during a study of blood T cell repertoires in COVID-19. TCRdb's table, derived via immunoSEQ multiplex PCR, lists solely in-frame clones and lacks some. The sample yields some 190,000 clones, less than 85% seen once. Germline CDR1 reads KGHDR; CDR2 reads SFDVKD. CDR3 length: 18 amino acids. Trimming cost V 9 bases and J 2 bases, with 24 bases left between them. The sequenced material came from peripheral blood. V gene TRBV24-1 combines with J gene TRBJ2-2; a weak D match, TRBD2 (7 bases). This receptor was identified in a woman aged 45-60 years with acute or convalescent COVID-19. This CDR3 is CATSKGGGYGRNTGELFF. The DNA for the CDR3 is TGTGCCACCTCGAAAGGGGGAGGGTATGGGAGAAACACCGGGGAGCTGTTTTTT.